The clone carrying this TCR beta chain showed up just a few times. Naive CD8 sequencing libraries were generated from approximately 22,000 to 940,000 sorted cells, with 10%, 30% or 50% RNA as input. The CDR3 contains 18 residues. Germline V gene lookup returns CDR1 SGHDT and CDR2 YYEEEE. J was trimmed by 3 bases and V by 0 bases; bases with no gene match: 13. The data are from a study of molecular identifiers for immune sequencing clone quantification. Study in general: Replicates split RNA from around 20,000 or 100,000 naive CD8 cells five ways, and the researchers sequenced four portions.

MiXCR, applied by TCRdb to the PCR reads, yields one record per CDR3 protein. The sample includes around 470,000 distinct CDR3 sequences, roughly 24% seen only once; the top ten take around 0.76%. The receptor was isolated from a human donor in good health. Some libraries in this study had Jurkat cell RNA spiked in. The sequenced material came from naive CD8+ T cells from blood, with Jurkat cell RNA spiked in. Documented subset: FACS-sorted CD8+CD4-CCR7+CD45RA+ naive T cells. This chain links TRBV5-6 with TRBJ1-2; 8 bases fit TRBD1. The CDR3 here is CASSLVFSAGGSDYGYTF. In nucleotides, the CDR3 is TGTGCCAGCAGCTTGGTTTTTTCGGCAGGGGGCTCTGACTATGGCTACACCTTC.